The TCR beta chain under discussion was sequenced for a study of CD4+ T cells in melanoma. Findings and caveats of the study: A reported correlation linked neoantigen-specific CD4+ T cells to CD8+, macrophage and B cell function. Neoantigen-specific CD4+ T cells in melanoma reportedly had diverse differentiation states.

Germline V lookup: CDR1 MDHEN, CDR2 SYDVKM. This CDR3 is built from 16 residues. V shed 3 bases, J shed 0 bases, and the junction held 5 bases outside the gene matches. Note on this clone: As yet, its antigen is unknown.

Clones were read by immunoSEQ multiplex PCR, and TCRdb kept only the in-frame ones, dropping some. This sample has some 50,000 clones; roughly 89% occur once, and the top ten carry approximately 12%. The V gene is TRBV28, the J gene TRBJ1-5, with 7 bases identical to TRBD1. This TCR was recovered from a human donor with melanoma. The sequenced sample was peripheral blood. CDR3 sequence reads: CASSFRQGYSNQPQHF. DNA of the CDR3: TGTGCCAGCAGTTTCCGACAGGGCTATAGCAATCAGCCCCAGCATTTT.